The rows below give T cell receptor beta chains drawn from one sample of a study of T cells in Graves' hyperthyroidism and ophthalmopathy. Using its own MiXCR run on the multiplex PCR reads, TCRdb lists one record per CDR3 protein. The sample shows a few hundred thousand distinct CDR3 sequences, around 16% of them seen only once. Sequenced input: blood. The receptors were sampled from a woman in her 30s with Graves' ophthalmopathy. Both conserved end residues are part of each CDR3. A D gene is named only where the DNA matches it firmly. Expanded clones get a size class; other rows say once, few or many, or leave the size out.

clone_size d_call j_call v_call cdr3_nt cdr3_aa
many . TRBJ1-4 TRBV30 TGTGCCGCCGATGTGGGGGGTAGGGAAAAACTGTTTTTT CAADVGGREKLFF
many TRBD2 TRBJ2-3 TRBV10-3 TGTGCCATCAGTGACCTACTAGCGGGGGCTAGCACAGATACGCAGTATTTT CAISDLLAGASTDTQYF
many TRBD1 TRBJ2-5 TRBV24-1 TGTGCCACCAGTGATCCGAAACCGACAGGGATCGAGACCCAGTACTTC CATSDPKPTGIETQYF
many TRBD1 TRBJ2-2 TRBV9 TGTGCCAGCAGCGTAGCCCTCCGGACAGGGGTCACCGGGGAGCTGTTTTTT CASSVALRTGVTGELFF
many TRBD1 TRBJ2-3 TRBV5-6 TGTGCCAGCAGCTTGTTGGGGACAGCCCTCACAGATACGCAGTATTTT CASSLLGTALTDTQYF
many TRBD1 TRBJ1-2 TRBV2 TGTGCCAGCAGCCGGGACAGAGTCTATGGCTACACCTTC CASSRDRVYGYTF
. TRBD2 TRBJ2-1 TRBV7-6 TGTGCCAGCAGCTATCTCAATCCCCTACAGACTAGCGGGAGCGGGTACAATGAGCAGTTCTTC CASSYLNPLQTSGSGYNEQFF
many . TRBJ1-6 TRBV13 TGTGCCAGCAGCTCCTCCTCAACAGGGTACAGGTCTAATTCACCCCTCCACTTT CASSSSSTGYRSNSPLHF
many TRBD1 TRBJ1-1 TRBV5-1 TGCGCCAGCAGCCAGGGACAGGGGGCTCCCTTGAACACTGAAGCTTTCTTT CASSQGQGAPLNTEAFF
many TRBD1 TRBJ2-3 TRBV28 TGTGCCAGCAGTTCCCGGTCTGACAGGGAATCAGATACGCAGTATTTT CASSSRSDRESDTQYF
many . TRBJ2-7 TRBV12-3/TRBV12-4 TGTGCCAGCAGCCTCGGGCAGGGCTACGAGCAGTACTTC CASSLGQGYEQYF
. . TRBJ1-6 TRBV2 TGTGCCAGCAGCATTATACAGGGCGTAACGTCACCCCTCCACTTT CASSIIQGVTSPLHF
many . TRBJ2-7 TRBV28 TGTGCCAGCACGGAAGCCTACGAGCAGTACTTC CASTEAYEQYF
. . TRBJ2-1 TRBV20-1 TGCAGTGCTAGAGATCTCCCCCCGAGCTCCTACAATGAGCAGTTCTTC CSARDLPPSSYNEQFF
many TRBD1 TRBJ2-7 TRBV6-1 TGTGCCAGCAGGAAAACCGGGACAGGGGGCGACGAGCAGTACTTC CASRKTGTGGDEQYF
many . TRBJ1-6 TRBV12-3/TRBV12-4 TGTGCCAGCACCCATGATGAGGGTTCACCCCTCCACTTT CASTHDEGSPLHF
. . TRBJ2-7 TRBV6-2/TRBV6-3 TGTGCCAGCAGTTACTCGCAGGCCTACGAGCAGTACTTC CASSYSQAYEQYF
. TRBD1 TRBJ1-5 TRBV19 TGTGCCAGTAGTATTTACGGGACAGGAGGACAGCCCCAGCATTTT CASSIYGTGGQPQHF
many TRBD2 TRBJ2-1 TRBV18 TGTGCCAGCTCACGGACTAGCGGGGTCTACAATGAGCAGTTCTTC CASSRTSGVYNEQFF
many TRBD2 TRBJ2-3 TRBV3-1 TGTGCCAGCAGCCTCTATAGCGGGAGGATGAGAGATACGCAGTATTTT CASSLYSGRMRDTQYF
few . TRBJ2-2 TRBV4-1 TGCGCCAGCACCCTCTCAGGGCCTACCCTTGCCGGGGAGCTGTTTTTT CASTLSGPTLAGELFF
few TRBD2 TRBJ2-1 TRBV3-1 TGTGCCAGCAGCCGTGGAGTGACTAGCGTTGACAATGAGCAGTTCTTC CASSRGVTSVDNEQFF
many TRBD1 TRBJ1-1 TRBV5-1 TGCGCCAGCAGCTTGGGGTCGACAGGGGGCCCGCAAGCTTTCTTT CASSLGSTGGPQAFF
few . TRBJ2-7 TRBV3-1 TGTGCCAGCAGCCAACTGGACTCTACCTACGAGCAGTACTTC CASSQLDSTYEQYF
many TRBD2 TRBJ2-7 TRBV6-1 TGTGCCAGCAGTTCACTAGCGATGAAATCCTACGAGCAGTACTTC CASSSLAMKSYEQYF
. TRBD1 TRBJ1-1 TRBV6-2/TRBV6-3 TGTGCCAGCAGTTGGACAGGGGCAGGCGATGAAGCTTTCTTT CASSWTGAGDEAFF
many . TRBJ1-1 TRBV6-5 TGTGCCAGCAGTTACCAATCTAGGACGGTTAACACTGAAGCTTTCTTT CASSYQSRTVNTEAFF
. . TRBJ2-7 TRBV28 TGTGCCAGCAGTTTCGGGCGGAGTAGCTCCTACGAGCAGTACTTC CASSFGRSSSYEQYF
many . TRBJ2-3 TRBV6-2/TRBV6-3 TGTGCCAGCAGCCGTCCCGTCCTCACAGATACGCAGTATTTT CASSRPVLTDTQYF
few TRBD1 TRBJ2-2 TRBV7-4 TGTGCCAGCAGCTCCGACTCACTTCCGGGACAGGGGTACACCGGGGAGCTGTTTTTT CASSSDSLPGQGYTGELFF
. . TRBJ2-4 TRBV7-2 TGTGCCAGCAGCCTTAGAAATGAGGGCCTAAACATTCAGTACTTC CASSLRNEGLNIQYF
few TRBD2 TRBJ2-3 TRBV27 TGTGCCAGCAGCTGGAGCGGGAGCTCAGATACGCAGTATTTT CASSWSGSSDTQYF
. TRBD2 TRBJ2-2 TRBV20-1 TGCAGTGCTATAGATCCCGGGACTAGCTTAAACACCGGGGAGCTGTTTTTT CSAIDPGTSLNTGELFF
many . TRBJ2-2 TRBV7-8 TGTGCCAGCAGCTCCCGAGCGGGTGCGAACACCGGGGAGCTGTTTTTT CASSSRAGANTGELFF
. TRBD2 TRBJ2-1 TRBV4-3 TGCGCCACATCAAAGACTAGCGGGAGAACGGGGCAGTTCTTC CATSKTSGRTGQFF